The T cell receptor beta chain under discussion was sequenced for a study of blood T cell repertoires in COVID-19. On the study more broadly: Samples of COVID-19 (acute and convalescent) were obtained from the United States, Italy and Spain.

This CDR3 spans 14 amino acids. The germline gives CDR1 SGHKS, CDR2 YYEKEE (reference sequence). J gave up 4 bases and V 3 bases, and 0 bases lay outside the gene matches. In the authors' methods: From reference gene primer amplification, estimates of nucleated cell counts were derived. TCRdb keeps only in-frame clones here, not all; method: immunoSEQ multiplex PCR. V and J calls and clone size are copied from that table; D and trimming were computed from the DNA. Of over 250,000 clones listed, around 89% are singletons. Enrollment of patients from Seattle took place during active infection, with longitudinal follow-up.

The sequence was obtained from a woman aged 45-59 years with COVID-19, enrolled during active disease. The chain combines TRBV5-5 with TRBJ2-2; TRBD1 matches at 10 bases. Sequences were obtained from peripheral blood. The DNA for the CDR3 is TGTGCCAGCAGCTGGACAGGGGGCACCGGGGAGCTGTTTTTT. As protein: CASSWTGGTGELFF.